The rows below give T cell receptor beta chains drawn from one sample of a study of blood T cells in healthy people across ages. Each CDR3 protein gets one entry after TCRdb re-called the 5' RACE reads with MiXCR. Of 600,000 to 900,000 distinct CDR3 sequences detected, 20% to 30% appear once; the ten largest clones hold approximately 2.9%. These sequences were also reported in another study, on T cells of mothers and their children.

The sequencing input was blood. These receptors all come from a boy aged 10-17 years in good health. The CDR3 runs from the conserved cysteine through the conserved F or W. The D gene is left open where the match is weak. A row's size may be missing; if present it is once, few, many or a size class.

v_gene,d_gene,abundance,j_gene,CDR3nt,CDR3aa
TRBV4-1,NA,NA,TRBJ2-7,TGCGCCAGCAGCTCCCTACCTAGCTCCTACGAGCAGTACTTC,CASSSLPSSYEQYF
TRBV6-2/TRBV6-3,NA,NA,TRBJ1-5,TGTGCCAGCAGTAGTGGGCTTCTTAGCAATCAGCCCCAGCATTTT,CASSSGLLSNQPQHF
TRBV12-3/TRBV12-4,NA,NA,TRBJ1-5,TGTGCCAGCAGCCCCCGGGGGGGTGGGAATCAGCCCCAGCATTTT,CASSPRGGGNQPQHF
TRBV29-1,NA,NA,TRBJ2-7,TGCAGCGCCTCAACCGCGCGGATCTACGAGCAGTACTTC,CSASTARIYEQYF
TRBV28,NA,NA,TRBJ2-6,TGTGCCAGCCGTGGACGGTCAGGGGCCAACGTCCTGACTTTC,CASRGRSGANVLTF
TRBV7-3,NA,NA,TRBJ1-6,TGTGCCAGCAGCTCGGGGTTTAATTCACCCCTCCACTTT,CASSSGFNSPLHF
TRBV11-2,TRBD1,few,TRBJ1-5,TGTGCCAGCAGCTGGGGTACAGGGGGCTCACAGCCCCAGCATTTT,CASSWGTGGSQPQHF
TRBV14,TRBD1,NA,TRBJ2-7,TGTGCCAGCAGCCAGATACCGGGACAGGGGAACCACGAGCAGTACTTC,CASSQIPGQGNHEQYF
TRBV3-1,NA,NA,TRBJ2-7,TGTGCCAGCAGCCAGGGAGCGGGGACAACCTACGAGCAGTACTTC,CASSQGAGTTYEQYF
TRBV20-1,NA,few,TRBJ2-7,TGCAGTGCTAGAGCCGGGACCTACGAGCAGTACTTC,CSARAGTYEQYF
TRBV7-9,NA,NA,TRBJ1-4,TGTGCCAGCAGCTTAGGGGACCGCACAACTAATGAAAAACTGTTTTTT,CASSLGDRTTNEKLFF
TRBV24-1,NA,few,TRBJ2-7,TGTGCCACCAGTGGAGGGGGATCCTACGAGCAGTACTTC,CATSGGGSYEQYF